This note documents a single T cell receptor (beta chain) sequence. Its target is unknown. Deletions cut 2 bases from V and 7 bases from J, with 12 bases between. The CDR3 sequence is 14 residues long. Germline values: CDR1 MNHEY, CDR2 SVGEGT. Sequenced by immunoSEQ multiplex PCR; TCRdb stores in-frame clones only, minus some. The top ten clones hold 6.9% of a sample with roughly 87,000 clones, about 88% of them seen once. The sample belongs to a study of T cell responses to AZD1222 COVID-19 vaccine. Second-dose intervals near 4 or 12 weeks were combined. Study-level findings and limits: Mostly white British, mostly female donors; authors suggested clonal diversity may be underestimated. Nearly half of the spike-specific TCRs reportedly recognize variant regions that carry no mutations.

The material sequenced was peripheral blood, taken 28 days after the second AZD1222 dose. The chain has TRBV6-2 or TRBV6-3 and TRBJ2-1, with D perhaps TRBD2 (6 bases). The receptor was derived from an adult who received the AZD1222 COVID-19 vaccine. The CDR3 region has the DNA TGTGCCAGCAGTTACGGGCCTCGGGGGAATGAGCAGTTCTTC. This gives the protein CASSYGPRGNEQFF.